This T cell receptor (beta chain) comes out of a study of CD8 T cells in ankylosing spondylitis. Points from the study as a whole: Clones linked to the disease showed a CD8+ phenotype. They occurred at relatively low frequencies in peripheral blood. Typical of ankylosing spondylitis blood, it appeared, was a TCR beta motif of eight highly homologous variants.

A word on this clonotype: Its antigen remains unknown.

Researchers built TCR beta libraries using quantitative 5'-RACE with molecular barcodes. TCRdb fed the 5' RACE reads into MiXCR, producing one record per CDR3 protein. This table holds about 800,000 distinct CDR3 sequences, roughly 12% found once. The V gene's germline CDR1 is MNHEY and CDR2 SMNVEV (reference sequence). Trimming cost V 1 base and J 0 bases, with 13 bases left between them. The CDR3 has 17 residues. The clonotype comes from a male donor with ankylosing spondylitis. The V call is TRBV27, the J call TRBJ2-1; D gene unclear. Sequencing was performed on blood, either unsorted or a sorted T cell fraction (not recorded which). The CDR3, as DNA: TGTGCCAGCAGTTTATACCCTCCGTGGATCTCCTACAATGAGCAGTTCTTC. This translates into CASSLYPPWISYNEQFF.